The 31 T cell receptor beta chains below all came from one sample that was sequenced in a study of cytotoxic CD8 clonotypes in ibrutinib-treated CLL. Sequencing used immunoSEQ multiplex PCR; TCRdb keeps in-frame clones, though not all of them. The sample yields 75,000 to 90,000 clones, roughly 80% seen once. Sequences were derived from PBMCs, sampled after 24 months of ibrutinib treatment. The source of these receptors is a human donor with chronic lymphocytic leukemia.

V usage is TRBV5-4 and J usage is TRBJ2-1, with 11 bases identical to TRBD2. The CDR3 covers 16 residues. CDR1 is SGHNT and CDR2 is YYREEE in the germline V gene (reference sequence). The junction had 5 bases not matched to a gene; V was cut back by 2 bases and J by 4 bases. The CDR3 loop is CASSFPGTSGYNEQFF. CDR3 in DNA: TGTGCCAGCAGCTTTCCCGGGACTAGCGGTTACAATGAGCAGTTCTTC. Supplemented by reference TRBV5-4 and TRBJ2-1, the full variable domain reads ETGVTQSPTHLIKTRGQQVTLRCSSQSGHNTVSWYQQALGQGPQFIFQYYREEENGRGNFPPRFSGLQFPNYSSELNVNALELDDSALYLCASSFPGTSGYNEQFFGPGTRLTVL.

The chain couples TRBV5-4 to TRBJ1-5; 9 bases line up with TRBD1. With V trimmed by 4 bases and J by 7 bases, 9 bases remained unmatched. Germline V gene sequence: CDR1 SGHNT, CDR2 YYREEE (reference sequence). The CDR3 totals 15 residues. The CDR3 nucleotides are TGTGCCAGCAGCCAAGGGACAGGGCAAGAGCAGCCCCAGCATTTT. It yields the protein CASSQGTGQEQPQHF.

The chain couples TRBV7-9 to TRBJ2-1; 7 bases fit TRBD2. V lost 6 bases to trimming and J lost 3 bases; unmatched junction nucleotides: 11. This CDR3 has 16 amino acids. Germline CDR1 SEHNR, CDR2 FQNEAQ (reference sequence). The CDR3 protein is CASRGEGAGRYNEQFF. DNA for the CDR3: TGTGCCAGCAGGGGGGAGGGAGCGGGGCGCTACAATGAGCAGTTCTTC.

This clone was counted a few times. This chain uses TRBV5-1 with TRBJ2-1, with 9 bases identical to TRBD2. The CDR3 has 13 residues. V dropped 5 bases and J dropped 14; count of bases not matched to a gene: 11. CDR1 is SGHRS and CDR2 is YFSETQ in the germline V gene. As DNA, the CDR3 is TGCGCCAGCAGTTTAATAGCGGGAGAAGTGGAGTTCTTC. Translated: CASSLIAGEVEFF.

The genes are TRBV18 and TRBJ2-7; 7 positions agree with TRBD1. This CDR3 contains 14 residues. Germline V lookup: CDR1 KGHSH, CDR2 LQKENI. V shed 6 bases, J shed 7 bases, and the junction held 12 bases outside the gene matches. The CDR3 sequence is CASSSTGTAGEQYF. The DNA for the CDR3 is TGTGCCAGCTCGTCAACCGGGACAGCAGGGGAGCAGTACTTC.

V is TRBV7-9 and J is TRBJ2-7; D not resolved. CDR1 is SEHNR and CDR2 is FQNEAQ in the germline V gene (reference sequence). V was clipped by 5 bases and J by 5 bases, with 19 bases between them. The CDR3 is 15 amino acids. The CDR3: CASSADLGLDHEQYF. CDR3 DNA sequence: TGTGCCAGCAGCGCAGACCTGGGCCTTGACCACGAGCAGTACTTC. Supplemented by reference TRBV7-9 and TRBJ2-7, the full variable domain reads DTGVSQNPRHKITKRGQNVTFRCDPISEHNRLYWYRQTLGQGPEFLTYFQNEAQLEKSRLLSDRFSAERPKGSFSTLEIQRTEQGDSAMYLCASSADLGLDHEQYFGPGTRLTVT.

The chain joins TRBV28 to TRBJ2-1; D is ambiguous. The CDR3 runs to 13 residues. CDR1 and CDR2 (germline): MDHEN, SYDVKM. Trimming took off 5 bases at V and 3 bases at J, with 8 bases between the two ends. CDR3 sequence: CASSPRFYNEQFF. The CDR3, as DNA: TGTGCCAGCAGTCCGCGGTTCTACAATGAGCAGTTCTTC.

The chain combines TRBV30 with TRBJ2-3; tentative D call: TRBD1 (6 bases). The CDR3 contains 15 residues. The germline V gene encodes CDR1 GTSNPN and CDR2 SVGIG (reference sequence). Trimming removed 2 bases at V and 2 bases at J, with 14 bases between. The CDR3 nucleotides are TGTGCCTGGAGTTTTACAGGGATCTCCACAGATACGCAGTATTTT. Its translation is CAWSFTGISTDTQYF.

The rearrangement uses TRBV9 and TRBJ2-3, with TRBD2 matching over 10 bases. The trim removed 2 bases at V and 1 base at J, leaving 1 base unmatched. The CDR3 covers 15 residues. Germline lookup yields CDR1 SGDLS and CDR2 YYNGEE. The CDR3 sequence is CASSVGLAGTDTQYF. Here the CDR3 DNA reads TGTGCCAGCAGCGTCGGACTAGCGGGCACAGATACGCAGTATTTT.

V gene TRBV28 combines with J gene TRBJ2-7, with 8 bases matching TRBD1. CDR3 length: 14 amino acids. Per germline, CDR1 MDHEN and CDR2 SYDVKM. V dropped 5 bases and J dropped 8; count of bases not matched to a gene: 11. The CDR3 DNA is TGTGCCAGCAGTCTAACCGGGCAGGGGGCTAAGCAGTACTTC. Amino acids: CASSLTGQGAKQYF.

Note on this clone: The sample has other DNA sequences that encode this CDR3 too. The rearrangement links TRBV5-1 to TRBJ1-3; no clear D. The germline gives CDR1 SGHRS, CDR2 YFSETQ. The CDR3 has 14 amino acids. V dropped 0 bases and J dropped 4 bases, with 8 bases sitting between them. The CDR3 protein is CASSLDPAGNTIYF. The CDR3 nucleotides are TGCGCCAGCAGCTTGGATCCCGCAGGAAACACCATATATTTT.

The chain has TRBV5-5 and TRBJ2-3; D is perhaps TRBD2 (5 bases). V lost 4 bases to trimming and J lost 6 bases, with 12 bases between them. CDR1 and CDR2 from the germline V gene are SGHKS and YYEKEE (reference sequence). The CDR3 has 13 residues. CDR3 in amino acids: CASSPTWEDTQYF. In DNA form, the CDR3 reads TGTGCCAGCAGCCCGACGTGGGAGGATACGCAGTATTTT.

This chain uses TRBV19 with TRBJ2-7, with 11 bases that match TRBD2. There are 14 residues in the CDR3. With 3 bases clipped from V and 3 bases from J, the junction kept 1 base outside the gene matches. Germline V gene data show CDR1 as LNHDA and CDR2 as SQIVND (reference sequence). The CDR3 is CASSMGLADYEQYF. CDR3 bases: TGTGCCAGTAGTATGGGACTAGCGGACTACGAGCAGTACTTC.

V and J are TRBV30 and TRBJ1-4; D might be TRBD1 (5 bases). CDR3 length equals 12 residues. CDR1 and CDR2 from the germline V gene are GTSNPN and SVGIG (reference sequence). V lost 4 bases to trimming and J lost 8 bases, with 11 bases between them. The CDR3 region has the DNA TGTGCCTGGAACTGGGGGGGAGAAAAACTGTTTTTT. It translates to CAWNWGGEKLFF.

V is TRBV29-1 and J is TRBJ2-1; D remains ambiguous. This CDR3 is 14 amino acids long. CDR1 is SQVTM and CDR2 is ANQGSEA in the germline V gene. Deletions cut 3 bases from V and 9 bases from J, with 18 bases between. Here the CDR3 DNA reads TGCAGCGTTGATGGGCAGCTCCAACACGGTGAGCAGTTCTTC. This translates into CSVDGQLQHGEQFF.

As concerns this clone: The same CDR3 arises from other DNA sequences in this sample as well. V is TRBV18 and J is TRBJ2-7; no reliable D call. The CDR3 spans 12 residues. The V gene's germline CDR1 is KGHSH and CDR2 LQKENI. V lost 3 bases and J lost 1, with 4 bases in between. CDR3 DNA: TGTGCCAGCTCACCCTCATCCTACGAGCAGTACTTC. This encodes CASSPSSYEQYF.

DNA of the CDR3: TGTGCCAGTGGGATCCAGCGGGGCTCATACAATGAGCAGTTCTTC. Protein: CASGIQRGSYNEQFF. The rearrangement uses TRBV19 and TRBJ2-1; 7 bases align to TRBD2. V gave up 8 bases and J gave up 4 bases; unmatched junction bases: 11. CDR3 size: 15 residues. Germline V gene data show CDR1 as LNHDA and CDR2 as SQIVND (reference sequence).

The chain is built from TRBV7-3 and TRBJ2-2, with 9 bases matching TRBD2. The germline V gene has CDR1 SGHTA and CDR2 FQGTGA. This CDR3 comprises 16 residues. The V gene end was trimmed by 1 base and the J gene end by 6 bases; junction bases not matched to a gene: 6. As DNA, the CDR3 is TGTGCCAGCAGCTTAAATTTAGCGGGAGATGCCGGGGAGCTGTTTTTT. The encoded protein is CASSLNLAGDAGELFF.

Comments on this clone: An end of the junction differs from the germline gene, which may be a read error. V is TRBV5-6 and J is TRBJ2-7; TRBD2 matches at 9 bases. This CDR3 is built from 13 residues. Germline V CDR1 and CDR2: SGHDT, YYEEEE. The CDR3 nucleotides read TGTGCCAGCAGCTTGGGGGCTCCGGGACTAGCACTCTTC. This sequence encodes CASSLGAPGLALF. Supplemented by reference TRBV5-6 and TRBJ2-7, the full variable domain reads DAGVTQSPTHLIKTRGQQVTLRCSPKSGHDTVSWYQQALGQGPQFIFQYYEEEERQRGNFPDRFSGHQFPNYSSELNVNALLLGDSALYLCASSLGAPGLALFGPGTRLTVT.

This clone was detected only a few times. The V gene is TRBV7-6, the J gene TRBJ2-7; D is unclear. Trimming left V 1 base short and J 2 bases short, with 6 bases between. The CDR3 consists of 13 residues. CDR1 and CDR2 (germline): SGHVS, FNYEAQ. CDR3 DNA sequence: TGTGCCAGCAGCTTAGACCGTACCTACGAGCAGTACTTC. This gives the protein CASSLDRTYEQYF.

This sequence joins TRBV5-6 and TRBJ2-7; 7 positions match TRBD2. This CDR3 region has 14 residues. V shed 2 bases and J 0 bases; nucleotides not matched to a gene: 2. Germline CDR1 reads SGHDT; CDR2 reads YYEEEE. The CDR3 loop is CASSLERGSYEQYF. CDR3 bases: TGTGCCAGCAGCTTAGAGCGGGGCTCCTACGAGCAGTACTTC.

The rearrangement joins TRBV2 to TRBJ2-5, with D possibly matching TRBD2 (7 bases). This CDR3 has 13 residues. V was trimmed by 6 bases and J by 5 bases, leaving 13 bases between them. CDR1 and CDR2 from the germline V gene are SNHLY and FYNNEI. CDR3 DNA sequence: TGTGCCAGCAGGAAGGGGGGAGGGGAGACCCAGTACTTC. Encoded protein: CASRKGGGETQYF.

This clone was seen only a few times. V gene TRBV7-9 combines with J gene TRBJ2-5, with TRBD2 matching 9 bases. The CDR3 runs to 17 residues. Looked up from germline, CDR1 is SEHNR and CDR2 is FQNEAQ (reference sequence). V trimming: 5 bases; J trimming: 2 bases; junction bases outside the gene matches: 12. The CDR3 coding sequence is TGTGCCAGCAGCAAAGGGACGGCGGGAGGGCAACAAGAGACCCAGTACTTC. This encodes CASSKGTAGGQQETQYF.

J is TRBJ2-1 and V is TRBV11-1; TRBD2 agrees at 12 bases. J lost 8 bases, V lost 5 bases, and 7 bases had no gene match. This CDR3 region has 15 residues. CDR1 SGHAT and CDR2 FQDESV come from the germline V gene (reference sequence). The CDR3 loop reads CASSTQGLAGDEQFF. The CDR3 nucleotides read TGTGCCAGCAGCACACAGGGACTAGCGGGCGATGAGCAGTTCTTC.

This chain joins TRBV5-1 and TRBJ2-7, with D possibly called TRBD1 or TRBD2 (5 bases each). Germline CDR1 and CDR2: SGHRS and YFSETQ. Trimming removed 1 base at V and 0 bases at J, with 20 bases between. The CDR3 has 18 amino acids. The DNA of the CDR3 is TGCGCCAGCAGCTTGAGAGCTACGGGGACCTGGAGCTCCTACGAGCAGTACTTC. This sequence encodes CASSLRATGTWSSYEQYF.

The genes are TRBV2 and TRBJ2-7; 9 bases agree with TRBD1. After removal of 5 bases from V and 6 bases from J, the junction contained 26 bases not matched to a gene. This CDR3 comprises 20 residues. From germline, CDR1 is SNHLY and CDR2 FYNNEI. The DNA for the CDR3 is TGTGCCAGCAGTCCAATCACAGGGGGCGTATCAGCCATAAAGTTGGCCGAGCAGTACTTC. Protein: CASSPITGGVSAIKLAEQYF.

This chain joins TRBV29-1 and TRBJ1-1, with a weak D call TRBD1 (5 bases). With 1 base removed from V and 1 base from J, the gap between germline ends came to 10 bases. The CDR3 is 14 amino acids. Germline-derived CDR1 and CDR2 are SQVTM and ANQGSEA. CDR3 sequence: CSVEGGGSNTEAFF. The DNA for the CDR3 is TGCAGCGTTGAAGGCGGGGGGTCGAACACTGAAGCTTTCTTT.

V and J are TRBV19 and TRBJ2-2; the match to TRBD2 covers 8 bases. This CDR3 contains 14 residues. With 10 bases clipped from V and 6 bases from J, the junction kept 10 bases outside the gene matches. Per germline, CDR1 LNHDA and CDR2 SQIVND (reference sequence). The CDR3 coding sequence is TGTGCCATTTCTAGCGGGCTTCAATCCGGGGAGCTGTTTTTT. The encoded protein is CAISSGLQSGELFF.

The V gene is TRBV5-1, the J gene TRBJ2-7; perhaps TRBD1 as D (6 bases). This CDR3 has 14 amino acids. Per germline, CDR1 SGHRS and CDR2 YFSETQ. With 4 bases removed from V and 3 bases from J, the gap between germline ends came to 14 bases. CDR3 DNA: TGCGCCAGCAGCGTCGCGGCAGGGGACTACGAGCAGTACTTC. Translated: CASSVAAGDYEQYF.

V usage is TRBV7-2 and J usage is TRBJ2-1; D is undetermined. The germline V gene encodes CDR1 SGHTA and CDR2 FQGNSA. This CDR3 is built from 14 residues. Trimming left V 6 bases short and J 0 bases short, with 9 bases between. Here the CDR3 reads CASRPANSYNEQFF. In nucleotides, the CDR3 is TGTGCCAGCAGGCCAGCGAACTCCTACAATGAGCAGTTCTTC.

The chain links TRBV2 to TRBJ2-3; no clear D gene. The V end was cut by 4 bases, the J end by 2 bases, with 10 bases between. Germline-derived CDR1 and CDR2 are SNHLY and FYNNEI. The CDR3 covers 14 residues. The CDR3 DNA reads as TGTGCCAGCAGTGTTTATAGGGTCACAGATACGCAGTATTTT. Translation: CASSVYRVTDTQYF.